Here is one T cell receptor beta chain with its context. The target antigen is unknown. The CDR3 has 15 residues. Losses at the gene ends were 6 bases for V and 0 bases for J; bases not matched to a gene: 6. CDR1 and CDR2 (germline): ENHRY, SYGVKD. The data originate from a study of T cell repertoires in cytomegalovirus infection. Study-wide context: Matching HLA type, along with CMV infection, was indicated by public TCR beta signatures. Findings of the study overall: CMV carriers with the relevant HLA were identified by cumulative public TCR beta family frequency. CMV-specific TCR beta clonotypes restricted by HLA-C were the ones dominating the ex vivo response.

TCRdb recomputed calls from the reads with MiXCR, one row per CDR3 protein. The data contain around 740,000 distinct CDR3 sequences, roughly 36% of them singletons. The chain combines TRBV10-3 with TRBJ2-7, with TRBD1 matching 9 bases. This clonotype originated in a human donor in good health (CMV status not recorded). Some clones in this sample may be carry-over from other donors' samples. The sample taken for sequencing was PBMCs. As DNA, the CDR3 is TGTGCCATCAGATCCGGACAGGGGAACTCCTACGAGCAGTACTTC. It is translated as CAIRSGQGNSYEQYF.